These T cell receptor beta chains were read from a single sample in a study of beta chain features in type 1 diabetes. Assay: immunoSEQ multiplex PCR; the TCRdb copy retains only in-frame clones and omits some. Found here are 40,000 or so clones, 66% of them singletons; the top ten hold about 2.1%. Specimen: Tregs from blood. The receptors shown here come from a woman younger than 35 with type 1 diabetes. Both conserved end residues are part of each CDR3. The D gene is left open where the match is weak. Not every row has a clone size; where given, it reads once, few, many or a size class.

j_call | d_call | clone_size | v_call | cdr3_nt | cdr3_aa
TRBJ1-6 | TRBD1 | . | TRBV7-2 | TGTGCCACAGGGACAGCCAATTCACCCCCCCACTTT | CATGTANSPPHF
TRBJ2-3 | TRBD2 | . | TRBV7-9 | TGTGCCAGCAGCTTTTCCGGGACTAGCGGTTACAGGGATACGCAGTATTTT | CASSFSGTSGYRDTQYF
TRBJ2-3 | TRBD2 | . | TRBV7-2 | TGTGCCAGCAGCTTAGTCAGGACTAGCGGGAGTTGGGGCACAGATACGCAGTATTTT | CASSLVRTSGSWGTDTQYF
TRBJ1-4 | TRBD1 | . | TRBV5-1 | TGCGCCAGCAGCAGGGACAGCCAGCTTGAAAAACTGTTTTTT | CASSRDSQLEKLFF
TRBJ1-2 | . | . | TRBV6-6 | TGTGCCAGCAGTTACACCAGAAGGCCGGGATATGGCTACACCTTC | CASSYTRRPGYGYTF
TRBJ2-5 | TRBD2 | few | TRBV5-4 | TGTGCCAGCAGCTTACCGGGAGGAAATAGGGAGACCCAGTACTTC | CASSLPGGNRETQYF
TRBJ1-5 | . | . | TRBV6-5 | TGTGCCAGCAGTCCCGCCGGGAGCAATCAGCCCCAGCATTTT | CASSPAGSNQPQHF
TRBJ2-2 | . | . | TRBV30 | TGTGCCTGGAGGGCAGGGAGGAGCGGGGAGCTGTTTTTT | CAWRAGRSGELFF
TRBJ2-7 | TRBD1 | . | TRBV7-2 | TGTGCCAGCAGCCGCCGAACAGGGGAGAACGAGCAGTACTTC | CASSRRTGENEQYF
TRBJ1-4 | TRBD1 | . | TRBV14 | TGTGCCAGCAGCTTCCGACAGGGGCTTGGGGAAAAACTGTTTTTT | CASSFRQGLGEKLFF
TRBJ1-1 | . | . | TRBV5-1 | TGCGCCAGCAGCTTGGCCAGGGGAGAGGGCATGAACACTGAAGCTTTCTTT | CASSLARGEGMNTEAFF
TRBJ1-1 | TRBD1 | . | TRBV18 | TGTGCCAGCTCAGCTACGACAGGGGGACGCACTGAAGCCTTCTTT | CASSATTGGRTEAFF
TRBJ1-2 | TRBD1 | . | TRBV7-2 | TGTGCCAGCAGCTTAGGACAGGGGTTAGGGGGCTACACCTTC | CASSLGQGLGGYTF
TRBJ1-1 | . | . | TRBV6-5 | TGTGCCAGCACTAAAAGGGGGAACACTGAAGCTTTCTTT | CASTKRGNTEAFF
TRBJ2-1 | . | . | TRBV6-5 | TGTGCCAGCGGAGGATGGGCGGGCAATGAGCAGTTCTTC | CASGGWAGNEQFF
TRBJ2-5 | . | . | TRBV7-2 | TGTGCCAGCAGCTCCCTACAGGGTTTCCAAGAGACCCAGTACTTC | CASSSLQGFQETQYF
TRBJ2-7 | TRBD2 | . | TRBV5-1 | TGCGCCAGCAGCACCCGCCGAGCGGGAACCTACGAGCAGTACTTC | CASSTRRAGTYEQYF
TRBJ2-5 | TRBD2 | few | TRBV7-9 | TGTGCCATCCACGGCCCCTCTAGCGGGAGAGGGGAGACCCAGTACTTC | CAIHGPSSGRGETQYF
TRBJ2-2 | TRBD1 | . | TRBV5-1 | TGCGCCAGCAGCTTAAGTGAGGGGGCGCCCACCGGGGAGCTGTTTTTT | CASSLSEGAPTGELFF
TRBJ1-6 | . | once | TRBV10-1 | TGCGCCAGCAGTGACACCTATAATTCACCCCTCCACTTT | CASSDTYNSPLHF
TRBJ2-7 | . | . | TRBV7-2 | TGTGCCAGCACCCGAGGGGGGGCGGAATCCTACGAGCAGTACTTC | CASTRGGAESYEQYF
TRBJ2-1 | TRBD2 | . | TRBV4-3 | TGCGCCAGCAGCCAAGATAGTCCAGCGGGGGCAAACAATGAGCAGTTCTTC | CASSQDSPAGANNEQFF
TRBJ1-5 | TRBD1 | . | TRBV9 | TGTGCCAGCAGCTCCCGACCGGGACAGAGCAATCAGCCCCAGCATTTT | CASSSRPGQSNQPQHF
TRBJ1-5 | . | . | TRBV6-5 | TGTGCCAGCAGTGGCCCCTTCCGTCAGCCCCAGCATTTT | CASSGPFRQPQHF
TRBJ2-2 | TRBD2 | . | TRBV19 | TGTGCCAGTAGTATCCGCATTAGCGGGAGTGGCGGGGAGCTGTTTTTT | CASSIRISGSGGELFF
TRBJ2-2 | . | . | TRBV10-3 | TGTGCCATCAGCGCGGACAGGAACACCGGGGAGCTGTTTTTT | CAISADRNTGELFF
TRBJ1-1 | TRBD1 | few | TRBV19 | TGTGCCAGTAGTATTGGGACAGGGATGAACACTGAAGCTTTCTTT | CASSIGTGMNTEAFF
TRBJ1-1 | . | . | TRBV7-8 | TGTGCCAGCAGCTTAGTGAGCGGGTCCTTTCAGGAAGCTTTCTTT | CASSLVSGSFQEAFF
TRBJ2-5 | TRBD2 | . | TRBV7-2 | TGTGCCAGCAGCCAAAGCCGACTAGCGGGGGTGGAGACCCAGTACTTC | CASSQSRLAGVETQYF
TRBJ2-1 | TRBD2 | . | TRBV6-5 | TGTGCCAGCAGCCATAGCGGGGCCTCCTACAATGAGCAGTTCTTC | CASSHSGASYNEQFF
TRBJ1-1 | . | . | TRBV11-2 | TGTGCCAGCAGCCCTCACTTGAGGGTTGGGAACACTGAAGCTTTCTTT | CASSPHLRVGNTEAFF
TRBJ2-7 | TRBD2 | . | TRBV19 | TGTGCCAGTAGGACTAGCGGTAAAAACGCCTACGAGCAGTACTTC | CASRTSGKNAYEQYF
TRBJ2-1 | TRBD2 | . | TRBV28 | TGTGCCAGCAGTTCCCTTGGCGGGAGTAGGTTCTTC | CASSSLGGSRFF
TRBJ2-1 | . | . | TRBV7-2 | TGTGCCAGCAGCTTAGCGTACTACAATGAGCAGTTCTTC | CASSLAYYNEQFF